A selection of T cell receptor beta chains follows, all from one sample in a study of blood T cell repertoires in COVID-19. Sequenced by immunoSEQ multiplex PCR; TCRdb stores in-frame clones only, minus some. The sample includes approximately 94,000 clones, 80% of them seen just once. Sequenced sample: peripheral blood. Receptors were obtained from a woman in her 70s with acute or convalescent COVID-19. CDR3s include the opening cysteine and the closing phenylalanine or tryptophan. D genes are given only for firm matches. Rows give clone size only sometimes, using once, few, many, or a class for an expanded clone.

V	size	D	J	CDR3	DNA
TRBV25-1	.	.	TRBJ2-5	CASSPSGGLTGDQYF	TGTGCCAGCAGTCCCAGTGGAGGGCTAACAGGGGACCAGTACTTC
TRBV12-2	.	.	TRBJ1-2	CASRLEDLGQGLPNYGYTF	TGTGCAAGTCGCTTAGAGGATCTGGGACAGGGGCTCCCTAACTATGGCTACACCTTC
TRBV7-8	.	.	TRBJ1-3	CASSPDRMFSGNTIYF	TGTGCCAGCAGCCCGGACAGAATGTTCTCTGGAAACACCATATATTTT
TRBV7-2	few	.	TRBJ1-6	CASSFQGNSPLHF	TGTGCCAGCAGCTTTCAGGGAAATTCACCCCTCCACTTT
TRBV5-1	.	.	TRBJ2-5	CASSMDPLPGEETQYF	TGCGCCAGCAGCATGGATCCGCTCCCGGGGGAGGAGACCCAGTACTTC
TRBV3-1/TRBV3-2	.	.	TRBJ1-5	CASSQDHGQPQHF	TGTGCCAGCAGCCAAGATCACGGGCAGCCCCAGCATTTT
TRBV30	.	TRBD1	TRBJ1-6	CAWSGTGGNSPLHF	TGTGCCTGGAGCGGGACAGGGGGGAATTCACCCCTCCACTTT
TRBV7-9	.	TRBD2	TRBJ2-2	CASSSGTSGAGELFF	TGTGCCAGCAGTAGCGGGACTAGCGGGGCCGGGGAGCTGTTTTTT
TRBV7-8	few	.	TRBJ1-5	CASSLGRGGNQPQHF	TGTGCCAGCAGCTTAGGCAGGGGTGGCAATCAGCCCCAGCATTTT
TRBV24-1	.	.	TRBJ1-2	CATSDEGRGNYGYTF	TGTGCCACCAGTGATGAGGGACGGGGGAACTATGGCTACACCTTC
TRBV30	.	TRBD1	TRBJ1-6	CAWSKGASYNSPLHF	TGTGCCTGGAGTAAGGGGGCCTCCTATAATTCACCCCTCCACTTT
TRBV11-3	.	TRBD1	TRBJ1-1	CASSPGGLNTEAFF	TGTGCCAGCAGCCCAGGGGGCCTGAACACTGAAGCTTTCTTT
TRBV18	.	.	TRBJ2-5	CASAPQGGGETQYF	TGTGCCAGCGCGCCTCAGGGAGGTGGAGAGACCCAGTACTTC
TRBV5-4	.	.	TRBJ1-4	CASKAGAATNEKLFF	TGTGCCAGCAAGGCAGGGGCGGCAACTAATGAAAAACTGTTTTTT
TRBV19	.	.	TRBJ1-5	CASSIGTEDQPQHF	TGTGCCAGTAGTATAGGGACAGAAGATCAGCCCCAGCATTTT
TRBV5-1	.	.	TRBJ1-1	CASSLAGEGTRRTDF	TGCGCCAGCAGCTTGGCCGGTGAGGGGACTCGACGGACGGACTTT
TRBV18	.	.	TRBJ1-2	CASSPGPYGYTF	TGTGCCAGCTCACCAGGCCCCTATGGCTACACCTTC
TRBV4-1	.	TRBD1	TRBJ1-1	CASSQDWRDRMNTEAFF	TGCGCCAGCAGCCAAGATTGGCGGGACAGGATGAACACTGAAGCTTTCTTT
TRBV18	.	.	TRBJ1-3	CASSAGVTSGNTIYF	TGTGCCAGCTCCGCCGGGGTGACGTCCGGAAACACCATATATTTT
TRBV3-1/TRBV3-2	.	.	TRBJ1-5	CASSNFRGDSNQPQHF	TGTGCCAGCAGCAATTTTCGAGGTGATAGCAATCAGCCCCAGCATTTT
TRBV10-3	once	.	TRBJ1-2	CAISENRGGDYYGYTF	TGTGCCATCAGTGAGAATCGCGGGGGTGATTACTATGGCTACACCTTC
TRBV19	once	.	TRBJ2-1	CASSLNRASNYNEQFF	TGTGCCAGTAGTCTGAACAGGGCCTCTAACTACAATGAGCAGTTCTTC
TRBV18	many	.	TRBJ1-2	CASSPSPPNYGYTF	TGTGCCAGCTCACCGAGTCCCCCTAACTATGGCTACACCTTC
TRBV12-3/TRBV12-4	.	TRBD1	TRBJ1-2	CASTQTGGHGYTF	TGTGCCAGCACTCAGACAGGGGGCCATGGCTACACCTTC
TRBV5-1	.	TRBD2	TRBJ2-5	CASSFTGGNQETQYF	TGCGCCAGCAGCTTCACGGGGGGGAACCAAGAGACCCAGTACTTC
TRBV21-1	.	.	TRBJ1-1	CASSKVRTGGMNTEAFF	TGTGCCAGCAGCAAAGTTAGGACAGGGGGTATGAACACTGAAGCTTTCTTT
TRBV5-8	.	TRBD1	TRBJ1-1	CASSLEQGVGSTEAFF	TGTGCCAGCAGCTTGGAACAGGGGGTCGGAAGCACTGAAGCTTTCTTT
TRBV11-2	.	TRBD2	TRBJ2-3	CASSFSGGTDTQYF	TGTGCCAGCAGCTTTAGCGGGGGCACAGATACGCAGTATTTT
TRBV6-6	few	TRBD1	TRBJ2-2	CASRDDRGPVAGELFF	TGTGCCAGCAGGGACGACAGGGGGCCCGTGGCCGGGGAGCTGTTTTTT
TRBV6-1	once	TRBD1	TRBJ1-6	CASSEATGNNSPLHF	TGTGCCAGCAGCGAAGCGACAGGGAATAATTCACCCCTCCACTTT
TRBV4-3	.	.	TRBJ2-3	CASSQDKKTATDTQYF	TGCGCCAGCAGCCAAGATAAAAAAACTGCAACAGATACGCAGTATTTT
TRBV6-6	.	TRBD1	TRBJ1-1	CASLSRDRGPGTEAFF	TGTGCCAGCCTTTCCCGGGACAGGGGGCCGGGCACTGAAGCTTTCTTT
TRBV6-6	.	.	TRBJ1-1	CASSLGGNKAFF	TGTGCCAGCAGTCTCGGGGGAAACAAAGCTTTCTTT
TRBV23-1	few	TRBD1	TRBJ2-2	CASSVPRDRGRGNTGELFF	TGCGCCAGCAGCGTGCCCCGGGACAGGGGGCGCGGGAACACCGGGGAGCTGTTTTTT
TRBV10-3	.	.	TRBJ1-1	CAISEISGTEAFF	TGTGCCATCAGTGAAATTAGCGGTACTGAAGCTTTCTTT
TRBV30	.	TRBD2	TRBJ2-3	CAWRKLAGGQFSTDTQYF	TGTGCCTGGAGGAAACTAGCGGGGGGGCAGTTTAGCACAGATACGCAGTATTTT
TRBV6-5	.	TRBD1	TRBJ2-2	CASSRTGEISGELFF	TGTGCCAGCAGTAGAACAGGGGAAATATCCGGGGAGCTGTTTTTT
TRBV12-3/TRBV12-4	.	TRBD1	TRBJ1-2	CASLGQGNYGYTF	TGTGCCAGCTTGGGACAGGGAAACTATGGCTACACCTTC
TRBV27	.	.	TRBJ1-2	CASSLFPRESGYTF	TGTGCCAGCAGTTTATTCCCCAGGGAATCTGGCTACACCTTC
TRBV13	.	.	TRBJ2-7	CASSLGGSGQRYEQYF	TGTGCCAGCAGCTTAGGAGGGAGCGGGCAAAGGTACGAGCAGTACTTC
TRBV29-1	once	TRBD2	TRBJ2-5	CSVEDWGGDYQETQYF	TGCAGCGTTGAAGATTGGGGGGGGGACTACCAAGAGACCCAGTACTTC
TRBV19	.	TRBD1	TRBJ2-3	CASRPTGGRADTQYF	TGTGCCAGTAGGCCGACAGGGGGGAGGGCAGATACGCAGTATTTT